These T cell receptor beta chains were read from a single sample in a study of T cells after yellow fever vaccination. TCRdb re-derived calls from the 5' RACE reads in MiXCR, one entry per CDR3 protein. The sample consists of more than 80,000 distinct CDR3 sequences, roughly 5.8% of them appearing once. The sample here was CD8+ T cells sorted from PBMCs, taken 10 days after the yellow fever booster vaccination. These receptors all come from a man aged 18 to 35 who received the YFV17D yellow fever vaccine. Each CDR3 is given with its conserved first and last residue. A D gene is named only where the DNA matches it firmly. Expanded clones are given a class, and other clones once, few, many or no size at all.

>TRBJ2-3|TRBD2|TRBV7-6|few
CASKRSGGSTDTQYF
TGTGCCAGCAAAAGGAGCGGGGGAAGCACAGATACGCAGTATTTT
>TRBJ1-1|-|TRBV12-3/TRBV12-4|-
CASSLGPIAFF
TGTGCCAGCAGTTTGGGACCGATAGCTTTCTTT
>TRBJ2-7|TRBD1|TRBV9|-
CASSSTGQGYEQYF
TGTGCCAGCAGCTCGACGGGACAGGGCTACGAGCAGTACTTC
>TRBJ2-3|-|TRBV3-1|few
CASSQGSLGGTDTQYF
TGTGCCAGCAGCCAAGGGTCCCTCGGGGGCACAGATACGCAGTATTTT
>TRBJ1-5|-|TRBV20-1|-
CSARDPQEPQHF
TGCAGTGCTAGAGACCCCCAGGAGCCCCAGCATTTT
>TRBJ2-1|TRBD2|TRBV12-3/TRBV12-4|many
CASSSPPAGGPSNEQFF
TGTGCCAGCAGTTCCCCTCCTGCGGGGGGGCCGTCCAATGAGCAGTTCTTC
>TRBJ1-1|TRBD1|TRBV7-6|-
CASSLAGTGRGVTEAFF
TGTGCCAGCAGCTTAGCGGGGACAGGGAGGGGAGTCACTGAAGCTTTCTTT
>TRBJ1-3|-|TRBV30|-
CAWGVAGNTIYF
TGTGCCTGGGGAGTGGCTGGAAACACCATATATTTT
>TRBJ2-3|TRBD1|TRBV7-9|-
CASSSLQGGLLTDTQYF
TGTGCCAGCAGCTCCCTCCAAGGGGGCCTCCTCACAGATACGCAGTATTTT
>TRBJ2-3|TRBD1|TRBV6-5|few
CASRLLGQGFTDTQYF
TGTGCCAGCAGACTCCTGGGACAGGGGTTCACAGATACGCAGTATTTT
>TRBJ1-6|-|TRBV7-2|few
CASSLNRNHNSPLHF
TGTGCCAGCAGCCTCAACAGGAACCATAATTCACCCCTCCACTTT
>TRBJ1-1|-|TRBV7-9|-
CASFPLGTEAFF
TGTGCCAGCTTCCCCCTTGGCACTGAAGCTTTCTTT
>TRBJ2-2|-|TRBV6-2/TRBV6-3|many
CASSYSIRGVTELFF
TGTGCCAGCAGTTACTCGATCAGGGGTGTAACGGAGCTGTTTTTT
>TRBJ2-3|TRBD1|TRBV11-2|many
CASSPAGQVMADTQYF
TGTGCCAGCAGCCCGGCGGGACAGGTCATGGCAGATACGCAGTATTTT
>TRBJ1-1|-|TRBV7-9|few
CASSHTEAFF
TGTGCCAGCAGCCATACTGAAGCTTTCTTT
>TRBJ2-7|-|TRBV7-9|many
CASSLGPSRVESYEQYF
TGTGCCAGCAGCTTAGGCCCTTCCAGGGTGGAATCCTACGAGCAGTACTTC
>TRBJ2-5|-|TRBV4-1|-
CASSQDQGGQQYF
TGCGCCAGCAGCCAAGATCAGGGGGGGCAGCAGTACTTC
>TRBJ2-7|-|TRBV7-9|-
CASSLSPGASSSYEQYF
TGTGCCAGCAGCTTGTCCCCGGGAGCTTCGAGCTCCTACGAGCAGTACTTC
>TRBJ2-5|-|TRBV11-2|many
CAIRRGETQYF
TGTGCCATCCGGAGGGGCGAGACCCAGTACTTC
>TRBJ2-3|-|TRBV6-2/TRBV6-3|-
CASSYEGTRGLVGTDTQYF
TGTGCCAGCAGTTATGAGGGGACCCGCGGCCTGGTTGGCACAGATACGCAGTATTTT
>TRBJ2-3|TRBD2|TRBV12-3/TRBV12-4|few
CASSLHGLAGDTDTQYF
TGTGCCAGCAGTTTGCATGGACTAGCGGGGGACACAGATACGCAGTATTTT
>TRBJ1-1|-|TRBV20-1|-
CSAWRVGYTEAFF
TGCAGTGCTTGGAGGGTAGGGTACACTGAAGCTTTCTTT
>TRBJ1-2|-|TRBV27|few
CASGFFGGYGYTF
TGTGCCAGCGGGTTCTTCGGGGGCTATGGCTACACCTTC
>TRBJ2-3|-|TRBV20-1|-
CSARVLGAPVDTQYF
TGCAGTGCTAGAGTCCTTGGTGCCCCGGTTGATACGCAGTATTTT
>TRBJ2-3|TRBD2|TRBV6-2/TRBV6-3|few
CASSQRLASTDTQYF
TGTGCCAGCAGTCAGAGACTAGCCAGCACAGATACGCAGTATTTT
>TRBJ2-3|-|TRBV5-1|few
CASSLRTDTQYF
TGCGCCAGCAGCTTACGCACAGATACGCAGTATTTT
>TRBJ2-3|TRBD2|TRBV18|many
CASSPTSATTTDTQYF
TGTGCCAGCTCGCCGACTAGCGCCACCACCACAGATACGCAGTATTTT
>TRBJ2-3|-|TRBV6-4|-
CASKPGGQDTDTQYF
TGTGCCAGCAAGCCGGGGGGCCAGGACACAGATACGCAGTATTTT
>TRBJ2-7|TRBD2|TRBV12-3/TRBV12-4|many
CASSGGGGHYEQYF
TGTGCCAGCAGCGGCGGGGGGGGCCACTACGAGCAGTACTTC
>TRBJ1-5|-|TRBV5-1|many
CASSPGPGGGNQPQHF
TGCGCCAGCAGCCCGGGCCCGGGGGGTGGCAATCAGCCCCAGCATTTT
>TRBJ2-7|TRBD2|TRBV15|many
CATSRVAGGEQYF
TGTGCCACCAGCAGAGTAGCGGGGGGCGAGCAGTACTTC
>TRBJ1-1|-|TRBV4-3|-
CASSQEHWTVNTEAFF
TGCGCCAGCAGCCAAGAGCATTGGACAGTGAACACTGAAGCTTTCTTT
>TRBJ2-3|-|TRBV9|few
CASSVEGGLSTDTQYF
TGTGCCAGCAGCGTGGAGGGGGGCCTTAGCACAGATACGCAGTATTTT
>TRBJ2-3|TRBD2|TRBV7-6|many
CASSLLAGGQESTDTQYF
TGTGCCAGCAGCTTACTAGCGGGGGGTCAAGAGTCGACAGATACGCAGTATTTT
>TRBJ2-1|TRBD1|TRBV27|few
CASSFPGQGAGEQFF
TGTGCCAGCAGTTTCCCGGGACAGGGGGCTGGTGAGCAGTTCTTC
>TRBJ1-3|-|TRBV7-9|few
CASSFPAGAVGNTIYF
TGTGCCAGCAGCTTCCCGGCAGGGGCGGTCGGAAACACCATATATTTT
>TRBJ2-5|TRBD2|TRBV27|-
CASSWRGGGETQYF
TGTGCCAGCAGTTGGCGGGGGGGCGGAGAGACCCAGTACTTC
>TRBJ1-3|-|TRBV29-1|many
CSGWGMDGNTIYF
TGCTCGGGTTGGGGGATGGATGGAAACACCATATATTTT
>TRBJ2-1|-|TRBV9|-
CASSVVGREQFF
TGTGCCAGCAGCGTAGTCGGGCGAGAGCAGTTCTTC
>TRBJ1-5|TRBD1|TRBV6-5|few
CASSPGQGAKPQHF
TGTGCCAGCAGCCCAGGACAGGGGGCGAAGCCCCAGCATTTT